This T cell receptor beta chain derives from a study of glioma-infiltrating T cells. Study information: Glioma patients had dexamethasone for six or fewer days before surgery. Overall study results and limits: Tissue-blood divergence was below expectation in non-neoplastic patients, above in gliomas. Signature shared blood CDR3 motifs were enriched in low-divergence and depleted in high-divergence patients.

Germline V gives CDR1 MDHEN, CDR2 SYDVKM. This CDR3 is 12 amino acids long. V gave up 8 bases and J gave up 0 bases, with 7 bases separating them. Using RNA template, CDR3s of TCR alpha and beta were amplified with iRepertoire arm-PCR. Tissue mRNA or PBMC total RNA, about 85-400 ng, went into one-step reverse transcription and amplification. MiXCR, applied by TCRdb to the multiplex PCR reads, yields one record per CDR3 protein. Here the sample spans approximately 400,000 distinct CDR3 sequences, 41% being singletons. Many counts were recorded for this clonotype. Its antigen is still unknown. This sequence joins TRBV28 and TRBJ2-5; D perhaps matches TRBD1 (6 bases). This TCR came from a human donor with low-grade glioma or glioblastoma, undergoing nonglioma brain surgery, or in good health (not recorded which). What was sequenced was glioma tissue, nonneoplastic brain tissue, or PBMCs (not recorded which). The CDR3 sequence is CASGDNQETQYF. The CDR3, as DNA: TGTGCCAGCGGGGACAACCAAGAGACCCAGTACTTC.